This is a list of T cell receptor beta chains from one sample in a study of T cell clonotyping in hematopoietic cell transplantation. Clones were read by immunoSEQ multiplex PCR, and TCRdb kept only the in-frame ones, dropping some. The table lists about 7,500 clones, more than 90% of them singletons. This sample comprised PBMCs, obtained 180 days after allogeneic stem cell transplant. These receptors were taken from a female patient aged 50 to 65 who had an allogeneic stem cell transplant from an unrelated donor, so the T cells may come from the graft donor. Some clones in this sample may be carry-over from other donors' samples. CDR3s include the opening cysteine and the closing phenylalanine or tryptophan. A D gene is named only where the DNA matches it firmly. Size is omitted from some rows. Given values are once, few, many or a class for expanded clones.

v_call: TRBV19
j_call: TRBJ1-2
d_call: TRBD1
clone_size: NA
cdr3_length: 13
cdr3_nt: TGTGCCAGTAGCGGACAGGTCTTGCCTGGCTACACCTTC
cdr3_aa: CASSGQVLPGYTF

v_call: TRBV19
j_call: TRBJ1-2
d_call: NA
clone_size: NA
cdr3_length: 13
cdr3_nt: TGTGCCAGTACCCCGGGGACACTAAAAGAGGAAACCTTC
cdr3_aa: CASTPGTLKEETF

v_call: TRBV5-1
j_call: TRBJ2-7
d_call: NA
clone_size: NA
cdr3_length: 16
cdr3_nt: TGCGCCAGCAGCTTGGGATCGTTGGCGGAATCCTACGAGCAGTACTTC
cdr3_aa: CASSLGSLAESYEQYF

v_call: TRBV4-1
j_call: TRBJ1-4
d_call: TRBD1
clone_size: NA
cdr3_length: 17
cdr3_nt: TGCGCCAGCAGCCCAACCCCCGGCAGGGGGGTTGGGGAAAAACTGTTTTTT
cdr3_aa: CASSPTPGRGVGEKLFF

v_call: TRBV12-5
j_call: TRBJ2-7
d_call: TRBD2
clone_size: NA
cdr3_length: 15
cdr3_nt: TGTGCTAGTGGTTGGGGGACTAGCGGGAGCTACGAGCAGTACTTC
cdr3_aa: CASGWGTSGSYEQYF

v_call: TRBV11-3
j_call: TRBJ2-5
d_call: NA
clone_size: NA
cdr3_length: 14
cdr3_nt: TGTGCCAGCGGCCCCGGGGGCCCTCAAGAGACCCAGTACTTC
cdr3_aa: CASGPGGPQETQYF

v_call: TRBV7-9
j_call: TRBJ2-2
d_call: NA
clone_size: NA
cdr3_length: 11
cdr3_nt: TGTGCCAGCAGCTCCCCCGGGGAGCTGTTTTTT
cdr3_aa: CASSSPGELFF

v_call: TRBV6-5
j_call: TRBJ1-3
d_call: NA
clone_size: NA
cdr3_length: 13
cdr3_nt: TGTGCCAGCAGTTACGGCTCTGGAAACACCATATATTTT
cdr3_aa: CASSYGSGNTIYF

v_call: TRBV28
j_call: TRBJ1-1
d_call: NA
clone_size: NA
cdr3_length: 16
cdr3_nt: TGTGCCAGCAGTGTCTCATCGGGAGACATGAACACTGAAGCTTTCTTT
cdr3_aa: CASSVSSGDMNTEAFF

v_call: TRBV2
j_call: TRBJ1-6
d_call: NA
clone_size: once
cdr3_length: 15
cdr3_nt: TGTGCCAGCAGTGAAGAGCAGGGCCGGCGTTCACCCCTCCACTTT
cdr3_aa: CASSEEQGRRSPLHF

v_call: TRBV5-4
j_call: TRBJ2-2
d_call: TRBD2
clone_size: once
cdr3_length: 16
cdr3_nt: TGTGCCAGCAGCTTGGTAGCGGGAGCGAACACCGGGGAGCTGTTTTTT
cdr3_aa: CASSLVAGANTGELFF

v_call: TRBV6-5
j_call: TRBJ1-4
d_call: NA
clone_size: NA
cdr3_length: 14
cdr3_nt: TGTGCCAGCAGAGGGACGGCCGATAATGAAAAACTGTTTTTT
cdr3_aa: CASRGTADNEKLFF

v_call: TRBV18
j_call: TRBJ1-1
d_call: NA
clone_size: NA
cdr3_length: 14
cdr3_nt: TGTGCCAGCTCACCACTTCAGAGCGACACTGAAGCTTTCTTT
cdr3_aa: CASSPLQSDTEAFF

v_call: TRBV2
j_call: TRBJ2-6
d_call: NA
clone_size: NA
cdr3_length: 15
cdr3_nt: TGTGCCAGCAGTCCACAGGGAACTGGGGCCAACGTCCTGACTTTC
cdr3_aa: CASSPQGTGANVLTF

v_call: TRBV19
j_call: TRBJ1-2
d_call: NA
clone_size: few
cdr3_length: 14
cdr3_nt: TGTGCCAGTAGTACCTTGGGGTCCCGCTATGGCTACACCTTC
cdr3_aa: CASSTLGSRYGYTF

v_call: TRBV10-1
j_call: TRBJ1-1
d_call: NA
clone_size: NA
cdr3_length: 14
cdr3_nt: TGCGCCAGCAGTCCCTTCAGAGAGAACACTGAAGCTTTCTTT
cdr3_aa: CASSPFRENTEAFF

v_call: TRBV27
j_call: TRBJ1-1
d_call: TRBD1
clone_size: NA
cdr3_length: 13
cdr3_nt: TGTGCCAGCAGTACGGGACAGGGGGGGACGGCTTTCTTT
cdr3_aa: CASSTGQGGTAFF

v_call: TRBV19
j_call: TRBJ2-3
d_call: NA
clone_size: NA
cdr3_length: 14
cdr3_nt: TGTGCCAGTAGTGGCGGTTATGGCACAGATACGCAGTATTTT
cdr3_aa: CASSGGYGTDTQYF

v_call: TRBV2
j_call: TRBJ1-5
d_call: NA
clone_size: once
cdr3_length: 13
cdr3_nt: TGTGCCAGCAGGCCCCAACTCAATCAGCCCCAGCATTTT
cdr3_aa: CASRPQLNQPQHF

v_call: TRBV30
j_call: TRBJ1-5
d_call: NA
clone_size: once
cdr3_length: 14
cdr3_nt: TGTGCCTGGAGTTCGGCCACGGAGCATCAGCCCCAGCATTTT
cdr3_aa: CAWSSATEHQPQHF

v_call: TRBV29-1
j_call: TRBJ2-1
d_call: NA
clone_size: NA
cdr3_length: 12
cdr3_nt: TGCAGCGTTGGAAGGTCCTACAATGAGCAGTTCTTC
cdr3_aa: CSVGRSYNEQFF

v_call: TRBV11-3
j_call: TRBJ2-5
d_call: NA
clone_size: NA
cdr3_length: 15
cdr3_nt: TGTGCCAGCAGCCCCGAGGGTTTGGGTGAGGAGACCCAGTACTTC
cdr3_aa: CASSPEGLGEETQYF